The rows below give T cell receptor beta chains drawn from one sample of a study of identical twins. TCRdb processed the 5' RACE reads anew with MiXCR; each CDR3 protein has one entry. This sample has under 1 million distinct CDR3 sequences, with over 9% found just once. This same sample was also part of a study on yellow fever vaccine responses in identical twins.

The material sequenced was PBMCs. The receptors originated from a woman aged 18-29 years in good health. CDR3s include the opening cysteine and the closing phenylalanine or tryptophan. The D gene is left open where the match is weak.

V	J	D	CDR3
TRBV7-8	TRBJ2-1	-	CASSLRSEANEQFF
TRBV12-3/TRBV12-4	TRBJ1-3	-	CASSFRGSSGNTIYF
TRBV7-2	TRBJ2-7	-	CASSALAYNPPYEQYF
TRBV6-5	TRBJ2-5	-	CASSYSVGGPQETQYF
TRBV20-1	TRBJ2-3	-	CSARTSLVPDTQYF
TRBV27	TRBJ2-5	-	CASSRLGGQETQYF
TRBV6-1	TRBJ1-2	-	CASKFGGGNYGYTF
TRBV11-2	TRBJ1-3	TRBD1	CASRDSGGAVGNTIYF
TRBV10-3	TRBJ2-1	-	CAISKAGRSDNEQFF
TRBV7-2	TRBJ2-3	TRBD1	CASSLQGAADTQYF
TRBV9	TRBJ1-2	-	CASSVGQGFGYTF
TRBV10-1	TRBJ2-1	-	CASRVGGGRQFF
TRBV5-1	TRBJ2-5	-	CASSPDESLETQYF
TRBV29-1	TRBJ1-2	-	CSVPTLEYYGYTF
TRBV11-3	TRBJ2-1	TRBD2	CAGSGSLAGDNEQFF
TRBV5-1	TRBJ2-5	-	CASSSPRGGTIQETQYF
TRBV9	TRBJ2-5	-	CASSVGHGRKGAQYF
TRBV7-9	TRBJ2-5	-	CASTPRDQETQYF
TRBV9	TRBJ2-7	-	CASSVESASYEQYF
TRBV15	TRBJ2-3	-	CATSRGAGYTDTQYF
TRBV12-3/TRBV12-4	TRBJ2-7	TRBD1	CASSRGTGAYEQYF
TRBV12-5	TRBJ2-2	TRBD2	CASDPGLAGIDTGELFF
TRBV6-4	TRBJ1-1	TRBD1	CATQGGANTEAFF
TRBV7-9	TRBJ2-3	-	CASSSRLEAQYF
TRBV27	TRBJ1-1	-	CASSFVYNMNTEAFF
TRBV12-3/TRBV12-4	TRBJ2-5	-	CASSPLDGETQYF
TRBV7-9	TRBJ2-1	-	CASPAGWQDYNEQFF
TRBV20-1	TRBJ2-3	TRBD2	CSARLAVIRADTQYF
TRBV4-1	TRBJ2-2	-	CASSYGTGNTGELFF
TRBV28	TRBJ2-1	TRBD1	CASSLLGGPSGDEQFF
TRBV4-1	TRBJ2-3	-	CASSQDWGTDTQYF
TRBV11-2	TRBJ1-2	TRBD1	CASSRGQDLGGYTF
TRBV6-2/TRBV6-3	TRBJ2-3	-	CASSYQMSGNTDTQYF
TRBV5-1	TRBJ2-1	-	CASSLEPAISYNEQFF
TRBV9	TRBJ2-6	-	CASSVVGSGANVLTF
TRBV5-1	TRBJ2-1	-	CASSLAIETEQFF
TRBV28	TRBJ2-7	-	CASSLGSRGAYEQYF
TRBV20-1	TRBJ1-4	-	CSARWSVSNEKLFF
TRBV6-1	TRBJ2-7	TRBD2	CASSEYWASGSSYEQYF
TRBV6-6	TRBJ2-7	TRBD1	CASSPRQGSSYEQYF
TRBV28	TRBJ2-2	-	CASDQSGELFF
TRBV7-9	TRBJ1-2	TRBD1	CASSGTVGYGYTF
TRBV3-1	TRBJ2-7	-	CASSQEVRGGGLYEQYF
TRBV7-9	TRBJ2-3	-	CASREGLTDTQYF
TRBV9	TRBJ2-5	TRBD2	CASSAGGLAGGPLETQYF
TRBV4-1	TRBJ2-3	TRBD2	CASSQERFAGGRTDTQYF
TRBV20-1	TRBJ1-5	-	CSAKGSNQPQHF
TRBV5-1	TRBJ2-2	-	CASGHGAGELFF
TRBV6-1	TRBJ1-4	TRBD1	CASSEGGTGNEKLFF
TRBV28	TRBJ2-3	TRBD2	CASSYSGGQPTDTQYF
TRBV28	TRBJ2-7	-	CASSLSQGSEQYF
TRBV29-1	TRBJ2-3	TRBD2	CSVEWRTSGSPDTQYF
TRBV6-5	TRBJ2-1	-	CASSYGHGISSYNEQFF
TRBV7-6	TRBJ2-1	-	CASSLQGNGEQFF
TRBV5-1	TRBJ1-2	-	CASSSTGFKDYGYTF
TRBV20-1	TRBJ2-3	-	CSARDPDGQRHDTQYF
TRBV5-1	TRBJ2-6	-	CASSSPSTGRSGANVLTF